The T cell receptor (beta chain) described here comes from a study of T cells in Graves' hyperthyroidism and ophthalmopathy. Study as a whole: Peripheral blood samples were taken at initial diagnosis, prior to any treatment.

Trimming cost V 5 bases and J 7 bases; bases outside gene matches: 7. Per the germline V gene, CDR1 is SGDLS and CDR2 is YYNGEE. The CDR3 sequence is 15 residues long. An absence of ophthalmopathy progression within 18 months meant stable Graves' hyperthyroidism. Diagnosis rested on symptoms, serum thyroxine and TRAb, thyroid ultrasound, and orbital computed tomography. Using RNA transcripts as the source, TCR beta CDR3 regions were amplified. Initially, a first-round RT-PCR of the TCR CDR3 employed the HTBI primer set. MiXCR, run by TCRdb on the multiplex PCR reads, gives a single entry per CDR3 protein. The repertoire includes roughly 570,000 distinct CDR3 sequences, 15% to 19% of them detected once, and approximately 7.4% sits in the top ten.

J is TRBJ2-1 and V is TRBV9, with 12 bases that match TRBD2. Sequencing was done on a sample of blood. The sequence was obtained from a woman aged 25 to 39 with Graves' hyperthyroidism. The CDR3 DNA is TGTGCCAGCAGACCTCTAGCGGGAGGGCCAAATGAGCAGTTCTTC. Protein sequence: CASRPLAGGPNEQFF. Drawing the rest from reference TRBV9 and TRBJ2-1, the complete variable domain is DSGVTQTPKHLITATGQRVTLRCSPRSGDLSVYWYQQSLDQGLQFLIQYYNGEERAKGNILERFSAQQFPDLHSELNLSSLELGDSALYFCASRPLAGGPNEQFFGPGTRLTVL.